These 2 T cell receptor beta chains were all obtained from the same sample, sequenced in a study of human T cells and chemical hapten exposure. The time point is: patch test 1, 2 weeks after DPC sensitization. The treatment denotes: therapeutic diphenylcyclopropenone sensitization with weekly scalp DPC. TCRdb processed the RACE reads anew with MiXCR; each CDR3 protein has one entry. The data show approximately 400,000 distinct CDR3 sequences, around 4.8% seen once. Sequences were derived from whole blood, sampled in connection with sensitization to the hapten diphenylcyclopropenone (DPC). The origin of the receptors is a woman aged 45 to 65 with alopecia areata. Some clones in this sample may be carry-over from other donors' samples.

This clonotype was seen ten or more times. The chain combines TRBV6-5 with TRBJ1-1; possible D gene TRBD1, 5 bases. Between the trimmed V and J ends, which lost 2 bases and 10 bases, there was a span of 8 bases. Germline CDR1 reads MNHEY; CDR2 reads SVGAGI. There are 11 residues in the CDR3. The CDR3 region is CASSYGRGAFF. The CDR3 bases are TGTGCCAGCAGTTACGGTAGGGGAGCTTTCTTT.

In this sample, this clonotype turned up many times. The chain combines TRBV28 with TRBJ1-1; no clear D gene. CDR1 and CDR2 (germline): MDHEN, SYDVKM. This CDR3 contains 13 residues. Trimming stripped 6 bases from V and 3 bases from J, with 11 bases between. The CDR3 DNA is TGTGCCAGCAGCTTGCCCGGGGACACTGAAGCTTTCTTT. Translation gives CASSLPGDTEAFF.